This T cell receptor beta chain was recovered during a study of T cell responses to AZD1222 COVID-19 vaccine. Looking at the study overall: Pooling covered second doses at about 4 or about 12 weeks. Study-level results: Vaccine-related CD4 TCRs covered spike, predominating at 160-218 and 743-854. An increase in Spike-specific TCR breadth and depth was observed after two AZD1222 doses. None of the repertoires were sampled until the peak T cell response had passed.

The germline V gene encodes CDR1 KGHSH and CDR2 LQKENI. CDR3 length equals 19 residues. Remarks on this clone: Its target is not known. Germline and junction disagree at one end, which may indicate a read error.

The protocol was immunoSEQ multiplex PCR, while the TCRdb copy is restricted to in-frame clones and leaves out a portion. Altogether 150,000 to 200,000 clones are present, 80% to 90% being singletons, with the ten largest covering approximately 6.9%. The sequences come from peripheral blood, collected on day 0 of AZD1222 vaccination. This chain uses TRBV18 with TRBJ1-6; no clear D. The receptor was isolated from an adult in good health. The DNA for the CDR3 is TGTGCCAGCTCACTAAGGGAGGCCAGTCTGCTTTCCTCTAATTCACCCCTCCACTTT. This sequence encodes CASSLREASLLSSNSPLHF.